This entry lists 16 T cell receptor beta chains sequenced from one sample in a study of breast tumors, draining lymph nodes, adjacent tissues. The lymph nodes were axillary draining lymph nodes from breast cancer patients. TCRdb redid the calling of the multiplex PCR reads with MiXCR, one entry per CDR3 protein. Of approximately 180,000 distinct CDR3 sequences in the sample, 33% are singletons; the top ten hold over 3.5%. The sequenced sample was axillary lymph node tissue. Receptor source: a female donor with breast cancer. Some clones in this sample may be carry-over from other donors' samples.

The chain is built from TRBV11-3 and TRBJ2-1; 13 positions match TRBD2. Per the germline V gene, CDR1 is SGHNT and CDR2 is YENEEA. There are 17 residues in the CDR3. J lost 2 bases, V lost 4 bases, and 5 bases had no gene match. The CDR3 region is CASSSGLAGAPYNEQFF. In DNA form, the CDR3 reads TGTGCCAGCAGCTCTGGACTAGCGGGGGCCCCCTACAATGAGCAGTTCTTC.

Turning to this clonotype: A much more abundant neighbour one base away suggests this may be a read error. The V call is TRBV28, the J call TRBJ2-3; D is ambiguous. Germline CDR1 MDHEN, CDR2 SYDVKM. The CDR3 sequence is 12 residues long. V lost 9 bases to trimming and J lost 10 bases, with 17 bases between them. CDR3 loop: CARITVGSAQYF. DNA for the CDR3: TGTGCCAGGATCACGGTGGGATCGGCGCAGTATTTT.

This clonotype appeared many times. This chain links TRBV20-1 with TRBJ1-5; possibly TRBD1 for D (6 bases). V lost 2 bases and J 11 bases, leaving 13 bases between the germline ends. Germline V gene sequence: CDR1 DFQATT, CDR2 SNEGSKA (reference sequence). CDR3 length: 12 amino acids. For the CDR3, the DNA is TGCAGTGCTAGAAACAGGGTTGAAGCCCAGCATTTT. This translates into CSARNRVEAQHF.

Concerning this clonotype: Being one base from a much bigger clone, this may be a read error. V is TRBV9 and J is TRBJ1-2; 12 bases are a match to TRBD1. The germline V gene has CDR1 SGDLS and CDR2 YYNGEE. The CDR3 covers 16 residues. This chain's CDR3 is CASSVTPGQGARGYAF. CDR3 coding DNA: TGTGCCAGCAGCGTAACCCCGGGACAGGGGGCGCGGGGCTACGCCTTC.

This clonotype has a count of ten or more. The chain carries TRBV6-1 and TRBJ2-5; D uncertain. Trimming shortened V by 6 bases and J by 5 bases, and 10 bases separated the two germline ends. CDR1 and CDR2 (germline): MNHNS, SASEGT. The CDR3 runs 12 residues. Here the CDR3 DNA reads TGTGCCAGCAGAGCCCCGGCTGAGACCCAGTACTTC. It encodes CASRAPAETQYF.

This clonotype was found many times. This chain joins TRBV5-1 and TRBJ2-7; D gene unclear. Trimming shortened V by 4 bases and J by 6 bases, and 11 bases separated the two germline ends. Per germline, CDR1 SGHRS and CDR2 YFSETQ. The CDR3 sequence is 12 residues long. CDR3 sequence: CASSNARSEQYF. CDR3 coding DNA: TGCGCCAGCAGCAACGCTAGAAGCGAGCAGTACTTC.

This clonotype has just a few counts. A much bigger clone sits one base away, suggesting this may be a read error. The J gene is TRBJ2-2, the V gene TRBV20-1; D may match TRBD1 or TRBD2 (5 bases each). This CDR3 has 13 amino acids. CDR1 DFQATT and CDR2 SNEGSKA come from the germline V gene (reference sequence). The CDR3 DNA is TGCAGTGCACCTGACAGAAACACCGGGGCGCTGTTTTTT. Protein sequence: CSAPDRNTGALFF.

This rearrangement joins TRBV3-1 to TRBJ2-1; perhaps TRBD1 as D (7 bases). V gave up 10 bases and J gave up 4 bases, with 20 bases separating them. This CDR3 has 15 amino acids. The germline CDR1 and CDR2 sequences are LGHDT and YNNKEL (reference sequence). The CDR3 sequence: CATQRGRGLYNEQFF. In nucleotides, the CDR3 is TGTGCCACTCAAAGGGGGCGGGGTCTATACAATGAGCAGTTCTTC.

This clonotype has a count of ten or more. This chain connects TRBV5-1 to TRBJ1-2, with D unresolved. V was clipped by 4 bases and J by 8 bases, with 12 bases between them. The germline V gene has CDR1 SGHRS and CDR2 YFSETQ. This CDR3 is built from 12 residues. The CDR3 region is CASSPGDYGYTF. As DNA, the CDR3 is TGCGCCAGCAGCCCTGGGGATTACGGCTACACCTTC.

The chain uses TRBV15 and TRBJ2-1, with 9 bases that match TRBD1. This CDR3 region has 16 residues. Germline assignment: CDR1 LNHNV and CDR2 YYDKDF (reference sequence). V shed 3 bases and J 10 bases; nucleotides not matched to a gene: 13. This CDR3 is CATSSDRDRVKHEQFF. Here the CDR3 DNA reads TGTGCCACCAGCAGTGACCGGGACAGGGTTAAACACGAGCAGTTCTTC.

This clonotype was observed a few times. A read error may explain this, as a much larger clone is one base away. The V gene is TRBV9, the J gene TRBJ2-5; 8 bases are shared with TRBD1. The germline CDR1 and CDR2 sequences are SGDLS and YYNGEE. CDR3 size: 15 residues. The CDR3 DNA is TGTGCCAGCAGCGTAGGTGACAGGGGTCGAGAGACCCCGTACTTC. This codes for CASSVGDRGRETPYF.

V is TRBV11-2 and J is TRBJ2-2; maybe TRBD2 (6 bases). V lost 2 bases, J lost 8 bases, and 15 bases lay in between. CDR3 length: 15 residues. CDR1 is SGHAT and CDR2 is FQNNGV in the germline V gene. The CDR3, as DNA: TGTGCCAGCAGCTTAATTAGGAGGGGCTCGGGGGAGCTGTTTTTT. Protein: CASSLIRRGSGELFF.

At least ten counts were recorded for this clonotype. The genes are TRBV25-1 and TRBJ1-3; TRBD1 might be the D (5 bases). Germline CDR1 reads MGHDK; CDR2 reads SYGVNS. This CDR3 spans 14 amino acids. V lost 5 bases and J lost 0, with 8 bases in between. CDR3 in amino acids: CASSRGSSGNTIYF. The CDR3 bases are TGTGCCAGCAGTCGGGGGAGCTCTGGAAACACCATATATTTT.

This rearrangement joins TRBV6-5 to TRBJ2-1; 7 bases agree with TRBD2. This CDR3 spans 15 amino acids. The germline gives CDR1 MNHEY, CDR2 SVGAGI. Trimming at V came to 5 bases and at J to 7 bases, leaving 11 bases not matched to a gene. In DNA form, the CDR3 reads TGTGCCAGCAGTCACGGGGCGGGGGTTGGTAATGAGCAGTTCTTC. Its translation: CASSHGAGVGNEQFF.

The CDR3: CASNADNEQFF. As DNA, the CDR3 is TGTGCCAGCAATGCGGACAATGAGCAGTTCTTC. The J gene is TRBJ2-1, the V gene TRBV6-1; D not certain. The CDR3 contains 11 residues. CDR1 and CDR2 (germline): MNHNS, SASEGT. Trimming left V 7 bases short and J 5 bases short, with 6 bases between.

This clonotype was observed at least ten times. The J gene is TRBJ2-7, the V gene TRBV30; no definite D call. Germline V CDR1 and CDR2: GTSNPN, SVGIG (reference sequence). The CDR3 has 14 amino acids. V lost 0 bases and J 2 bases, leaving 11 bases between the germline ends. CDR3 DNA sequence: TGTGCCTGGAGTGTAGGAGACTGGGCCTACGAGCAGTACTTC. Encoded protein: CAWSVGDWAYEQYF. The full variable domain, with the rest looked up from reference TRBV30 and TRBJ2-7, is SQTIHQWPATLVQPVGSPLSLECTVEGTSNPNLYWYRQAAGRGLQLLFYSVGIGQISSEVPQNLSASRPQDRQFILSSKKLLLSDSGFYLCAWSVGDWAYEQYFGPGTRLTVT.